The 12 T cell receptor beta chains below come from one sample, sequenced in a study of CD8+CD57+ T cells in acquired aplastic anemia. Patients included in sequencing had previously demonstrated CD8+CD57+ cell expansion by flow cytometry. The TCR beta profiling, which covered VDJ combination and CDR3 sequence, was carried out using genomic DNA as the template. Using its own MiXCR run on the reads, TCRdb lists one record per CDR3 protein. The sample contains more than 70,000 distinct CDR3 sequences, 70% of which appear only once. Sequenced: sorted CD4+, CD8+, or CD8+CD57+ T cells (not recorded which) from PBMCs. Receptors were obtained from a human donor with aplastic anemia.

V gene TRBV2 combines with J gene TRBJ2-3; D possibly uses TRBD1 or TRBD2 (5 bases each). This CDR3 contains 14 residues. V lost 5 bases, J lost 2 bases, and 11 bases lay in between. Germline CDR1 and CDR2: SNHLY and FYNNEI. The CDR3 nucleotides read TGTGCCAGCAGTTGGACGGGGACCACAGATACGCAGTATTTT. It encodes CASSWTGTTDTQYF.

For this clonotype: A junction end diverges from the germline sequence, so it may reflect a read error. V gene TRBV4-1 combines with J gene TRBJ2-7; 10 bases match TRBD2. This CDR3 has 15 residues. The germline V gene encodes CDR1 MGHRA and CDR2 YSYEKL. CDR3 nucleotides: TGTGCCAGCAGCCAGGTAGGAGCGGGAGGGCACGAGCAGTACTTC. Its translation: CASSQVGAGGHEQYF.

The J gene is TRBJ2-7, the V gene TRBV12-3 or TRBV12-4, with 9 bases lining up with TRBD2. The V segment lost 7 bases and the J segment 2 bases; nucleotides outside the gene matches: 9. CDR3 length: 15 residues. The CDR3 bases are TGTGCCAGCAAGTTTAGCGGGAGTTCGGCCTACGAGCAGTACTTC. Translation gives CASKFSGSSAYEQYF.

This clonotype was counted a few times. J is TRBJ2-5 and V is TRBV11-2, with a tentative D call TRBD1 (5 bases). The CDR3 length is 15 residues. Germline V gene sequence: CDR1 SGHAT, CDR2 FQNNGV. The germline V and J ends were trimmed by 2 bases and 0 bases, with 10 bases remaining between them. For the CDR3, the DNA is TGTGCCAGCAGCTTATTATCAGGGTACCAAGAGACCCAGTACTTC. Protein: CASSLLSGYQETQYF.

The chain links TRBV10-3 to TRBJ2-7; D is possibly TRBD1 (6 bases). V was shortened by 8 bases and J by 2 bases, with 7 bases between the two germline ends. Germline values: CDR1 ENHRY, CDR2 SYGVKD. The CDR3 sequence is 11 residues long. CDR3 region: CAIGTTYEQYF. The CDR3 nucleotides read TGTGCCATCGGGACAACCTACGAGCAGTACTTC.

This clonotype showed up just once. The chain is built from TRBV2 and TRBJ2-5; D gene uncertain. Trimming took 5 bases from V and 5 from J, leaving 9 bases between them. The CDR3 is 12 amino acids. From germline, CDR1 is SNHLY and CDR2 FYNNEI. The DNA of the CDR3 is TGTGCCAGCAGTCAGTCCGGGGAGACCCAGTACTTC. Its translation: CASSQSGETQYF. The variable domain in full, completed from reference TRBV2 and TRBJ2-5, reads EPEVTQTPSHQVTQMGQEVILRCVPISNHLYFYWYRQILGQKVEFLVSFYNNEISEKSEIFDDQFSVERPDGSNFTLKIRSTKLEDSAMYFCASSQSGETQYFGPGTRLLVL.

J is TRBJ2-7 and V is TRBV29-1; D is undetermined. The germline V gene has CDR1 SQVTM and CDR2 ANQGSEA. The CDR3 is 12 amino acids. The V end was cut by 0 bases, the J end by 3 bases, with 6 bases between. The CDR3 DNA reads as TGCAGCGTTGAAGATGGCCGCTACGAGCAGTACTTC. This gives the protein CSVEDGRYEQYF.

This clonotype was seen only once. The genes are TRBV2 and TRBJ2-1; a possible D gene is TRBD1 (6 bases). The CDR3 is made up of 15 amino acids. V lost 7 bases and J lost 1, with 14 bases in between. Germline V gene sequence: CDR1 SNHLY, CDR2 FYNNEI. The CDR3 DNA sequence: TGTGCCAGCACACCATCAGGGGCATCCTACAATGAGCAGTTCTTC. This encodes CASTPSGASYNEQFF.

The CDR3, as DNA: TGTGCCAGTAGTATTTCGGCGATCTCTGGAAACACCATATATTTT. Translated, it gives CASSISAISGNTIYF. This chain uses TRBV19 with TRBJ1-3; D gene unclear. With 3 bases removed from V and 0 bases from J, the gap between germline ends came to 9 bases. The CDR3 length is 15 residues. Germline CDR1 is LNHDA and CDR2 is SQIVND (reference sequence).

V is TRBV19 and J is TRBJ2-1; D gene uncertain. The CDR3 has 15 residues. Trimming removed 3 bases at V and 1 base at J, with 10 bases between. Germline assignment: CDR1 LNHDA and CDR2 SQIVND (reference sequence). CDR3 sequence reads: CASSMGALSYNEQFF. DNA for the CDR3: TGTGCCAGTAGTATGGGCGCCCTGTCCTACAATGAGCAGTTCTTC.

This clonotype showed up just once. The chain employs TRBV20-1 and TRBJ2-7, with D hard to call. The V gene lost 3 bases and the J gene lost 4 bases, with 7 bases spanning the gap. The CDR3 is made up of 11 amino acids. CDR1 DFQATT and CDR2 SNEGSKA come from the germline V gene (reference sequence). The CDR3 DNA reads as TGCAGTGCTAGTATGCGATACGAGCAGTACTTC. As protein: CSASMRYEQYF.

This chain uses TRBV10-3 with TRBJ2-1, with TRBD2 matching over 12 bases. The V gene's germline CDR1 is ENHRY and CDR2 SYGVKD. The CDR3 loop spans 15 amino acids. The ends lost 2 bases at V and 4 bases at J; junction bases unmatched: 0. The CDR3 nucleotides are TGTGCCATCAGTGAGGGACTAGCGGGGTACAATGAGCAGTTCTTC. It yields the protein CAISEGLAGYNEQFF.